This TCR beta chain came from a study of technical replicates of blood from several donors (TCRdb year 2017). A single count supports this clone. No antigen is known for it. Per-base quality was not reported, and no clone a single base away is much larger than it. V lost 8 bases and J lost 4 bases; the stretch between them is 20 bases long. The CDR3 measures 15 amino acids from cysteine to phenylalanine. The read is trimmed to its CDR3 DNA, 45 bases read in frame from base 1. Looking up the germline V gene (reference sequence) yields CDR1 LNHDA and CDR2 SQIVND. Libraries were made using the immunoSEQ multiplex PCR assay. TCRdb re-hosts the immuneACCESS table, in-frame sequences only. Its copies lack some clones; in the studies checked, an unresolved V gene accounts for under half of them, and the cause for the rest is not known. Here the sample has tens of thousands of clones; roughly 97% occur a single time. Roughly 0.3% of the sample is taken by the ten largest.

The sequenced sample consisted of T cells isolated from PBMCs. The clonotype originates from a human donor in good health. Recombination linked TRBV19 to TRBJ1-1; no D gene is confidently identified. This receptor has the CDR3 CASVIGNTLGTEAFF. The DNA is TGTGCCAGTGTAATCGGGAACACCCTGGGCACTGAAGCTTTCTTT.